Below are 12 T cell receptor beta chains sequenced from a single sample in a study of blood T cell repertoires in COVID-19. The method was immunoSEQ multiplex PCR; TCRdb's version includes in-frame clones alone and lacks a portion of them. The table shows tens of thousands of clones, with roughly 90% occurring only once. The sequencing input was peripheral blood. Source of these receptors: a man aged 35 to 55 with COVID-19, enrolled during active disease.

This chain joins TRBV28 and TRBJ1-1; no reliable D call. From germline, CDR1 is MDHEN and CDR2 SYDVKM. CDR3 size: 16 residues. V was cut by 1 base and J by 0 bases, with 12 bases left in between. CDR3 sequence: CASSLLGGKMNTEAFF. The CDR3 DNA sequence: TGTGCCAGCAGTTTATTGGGAGGGAAGATGAACACTGAAGCTTTCTTT.

The gene calls are TRBV2 and TRBJ1-5; tentatively, D is TRBD1 (5 bases). Germline CDR1 SNHLY, CDR2 FYNNEI. The V end was cut by 4 bases, the J end by 2 bases, with 12 bases between. CDR3 length: 15 residues. The CDR3 sequence is CASSASRVGNQPQHF. In DNA, the CDR3 is TGTGCCAGCAGTGCATCCAGGGTGGGCAATCAGCCCCAGCATTTT.

The genes are TRBV27 and TRBJ2-3; 9 bases line up with TRBD1. The germline CDR1 and CDR2 sequences are MNHEY and SMNVEV (reference sequence). The CDR3 extends over 18 amino acids. V was pared by 5 bases and J by 3 bases, with 15 bases of the junction left unmatched. The chain's CDR3 is CASSPIYRGQGRTDTQYF. The CDR3 DNA follows: TGTGCCAGCAGTCCGATATACCGCGGACAGGGGAGGACAGATACGCAGTATTTT.

The V and J genes are TRBV10-3 and TRBJ1-2; TRBD1 aligns across 8 bases. J gave up 7 bases and V 4 bases, and 5 bases lay outside the gene matches. This CDR3 spans 13 amino acids. Germline values: CDR1 ENHRY, CDR2 SYGVKD. The CDR3: CAISVQGDGGYTF. Written as DNA, the CDR3 is TGTGCCATCAGTGTACAGGGGGATGGTGGCTACACCTTC.

The J gene is TRBJ2-1, the V gene TRBV27; the D is unclear. The CDR3 consists of 14 residues. The V gene lost 6 bases and the J gene lost 3 bases, with 12 bases spanning the gap. The germline gives CDR1 MNHEY, CDR2 SMNVEV (reference sequence). CDR3 sequence: CASSPNGDYNEQFF. The CDR3 nucleotides read TGTGCCAGCAGCCCCAACGGAGACTACAATGAGCAGTTCTTC.

V and J are TRBV28 and TRBJ1-5; a weak D match, TRBD1 (6 bases). The V gene lost 9 bases and the J gene lost 9 bases, with 18 bases spanning the gap. The CDR3 contains 13 residues. Germline V gene data show CDR1 as MDHEN and CDR2 as SYDVKM. Written as DNA, the CDR3 is TGTGCCAGTTCCCGCGGGGGGCGCGGGCCCCAGCATTTT. The encoded protein is CASSRGGRGPQHF.

The chain couples TRBV28 to TRBJ1-2; TRBD1 matches 11 bases. Germline V gives CDR1 MDHEN, CDR2 SYDVKM. J gave up 4 bases and V 5 bases, and 12 bases lay outside the gene matches. This CDR3 comprises 17 residues. The CDR3 here is CASSNSGTGGVSYGYTF. As DNA, the CDR3 is TGTGCCAGCAGTAACTCCGGGACAGGGGGAGTTAGCTATGGCTACACCTTC.

This clone was recorded only once. The genes are TRBV4-1 and TRBJ2-3, with D perhaps matching TRBD2 (5 bases). With 0 bases removed from V and 2 bases from J, the gap between germline ends came to 18 bases. The length of the CDR3 is 18 residues. The V gene's germline CDR1 is MGHRA and CDR2 YSYEKL. This chain's CDR3 is CASSQDVQSRVVTDTQYF. Written as DNA, the CDR3 is TGCGCCAGCAGCCAAGATGTCCAATCGCGGGTGGTCACAGATACGCAGTATTTT.

This chain links TRBV6-5 with TRBJ2-5; TRBD2 matches 11 bases. Germline V lookup: CDR1 MNHEY, CDR2 SVGAGI. V gave up 8 bases and J gave up 6 bases; unmatched junction bases: 5. The CDR3 runs to 13 residues. CDR3 residues: CASVTSGSKTQYF. The DNA for the CDR3 is TGTGCCAGCGTTACTAGCGGGAGTAAGACCCAGTACTTC.

The chain joins TRBV10-1 to TRBJ2-7; 7 positions match TRBD2. The CDR3 extends over 14 amino acids. The germline V gene encodes CDR1 WNHNN and CDR2 SYGVQD (reference sequence). V lost 5 bases, J lost 1 base, and 5 bases stayed unmatched. The CDR3 loop reads CASSSGLGSYEQYF. The CDR3 DNA follows: TGCGCCAGCAGTTCAGGACTAGGTTCCTACGAGCAGTACTTC.

This sequence joins TRBV5-8 and TRBJ2-1; unclear D gene. The germline V gene has CDR1 SGHTS and CDR2 YDEGEE. This CDR3 comprises 15 residues. V dropped 2 bases and J dropped 2 bases, with 11 bases sitting between them. For the CDR3, the DNA is TGTGCCAGCAGCTTTTTAACTGTGACCTACAATGAGCAGTTCTTC. This translates into CASSFLTVTYNEQFF.

The chain joins TRBV10-2 to TRBJ2-7, with TRBD2 identical over 8 bases. The CDR3 contains 15 residues. Germline V lookup: CDR1 WSHSY, CDR2 SAAADI. V lost 0 bases and J lost 0; bases outside the gene matches: 1. DNA of the CDR3: TGCGCCAGCAGTGAGTCCGGGACTAGCTCCTACGAGCAGTACTTC. This sequence encodes CASSESGTSSYEQYF.